This TCR beta chain stems from a study of shared clonotypes between healthy human individuals. Study summary: For every donor, three CD4 naive, three CD4 memory, two CD8 naive and one CD8 memory plates were used. The study's findings and limits: A small donor pool kept down the genetic and exposure-history diversity that was represented.

On this clone: Its antigen is currently unknown.

Repertoires were generated with immunoSEQ multiplex PCR, while TCRdb's copy carries only in-frame clones and drops some. The sample lists around 1.1 million clones; 70% to 80% were seen once. The germline gives CDR1 SEHNR, CDR2 FQNEAQ (reference sequence). V was cut by 11 bases and J by 0 bases, with 24 bases left in between. CDR3 length: 17 amino acids. The chain joins TRBV7-9 to TRBJ2-3; maybe TRBD2 (6 bases). The sample taken for sequencing was memory CD4+ T cells from PBMCs. Subset denoted: CD45RA-negative fraction. The clonotype comes from a man aged 18-30 years in good health. Some clones in this sample may be carry-over from other donors' samples. CDR3 region: CAGRKRAKDSSTDTQYF. The CDR3 DNA reads as TGTGCCGGAAGAAAGCGGGCTAAAGATTCTAGCACAGATACGCAGTATTTT.